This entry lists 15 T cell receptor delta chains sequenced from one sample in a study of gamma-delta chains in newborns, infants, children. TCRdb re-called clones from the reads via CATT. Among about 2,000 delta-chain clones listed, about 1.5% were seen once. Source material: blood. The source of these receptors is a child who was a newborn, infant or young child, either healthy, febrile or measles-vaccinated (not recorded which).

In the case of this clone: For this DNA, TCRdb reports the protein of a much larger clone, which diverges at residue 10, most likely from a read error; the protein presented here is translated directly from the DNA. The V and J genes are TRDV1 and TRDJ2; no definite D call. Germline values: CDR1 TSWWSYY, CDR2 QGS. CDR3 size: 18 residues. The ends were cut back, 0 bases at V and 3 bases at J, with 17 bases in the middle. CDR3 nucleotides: TGTGCTCTTGGGGAACTAGCCAATGACATGTCGATGACAGCACAACTCTTCTTT. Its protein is CALGELANDMSMTAQLFF.

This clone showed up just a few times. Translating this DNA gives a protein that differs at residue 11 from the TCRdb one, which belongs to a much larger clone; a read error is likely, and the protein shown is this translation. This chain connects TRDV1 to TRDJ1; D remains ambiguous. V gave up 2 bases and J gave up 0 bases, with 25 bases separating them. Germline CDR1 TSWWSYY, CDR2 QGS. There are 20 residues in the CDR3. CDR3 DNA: TGTGCTCTTGGGGAAGCGGGGTACGCTCTCCCCTCTCCGTACACCGATAAACTCATCTTT. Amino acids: CALGEAGYALPSPYTDKLIF.

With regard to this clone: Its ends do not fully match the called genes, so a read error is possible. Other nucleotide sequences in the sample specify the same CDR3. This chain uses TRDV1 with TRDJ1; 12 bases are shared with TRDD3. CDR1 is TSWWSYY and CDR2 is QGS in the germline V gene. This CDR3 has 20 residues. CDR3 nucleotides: TGTGCTCTTGGGGAAATCAGCCCTACTGGGGGATACAAGGGGACCGATAAGCTCATCTTT. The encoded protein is CALGEISPTGGYKGTDKLIF.

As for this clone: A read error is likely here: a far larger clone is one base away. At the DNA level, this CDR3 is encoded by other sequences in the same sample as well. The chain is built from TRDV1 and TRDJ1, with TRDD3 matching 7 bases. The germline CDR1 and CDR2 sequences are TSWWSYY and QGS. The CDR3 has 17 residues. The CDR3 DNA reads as TGTGCTCTCGGGGAACGAGTCCCTCCGGGGGGATGGGGTCGACTCATCTTT. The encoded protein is CALGERVPPGGWGRLIF.

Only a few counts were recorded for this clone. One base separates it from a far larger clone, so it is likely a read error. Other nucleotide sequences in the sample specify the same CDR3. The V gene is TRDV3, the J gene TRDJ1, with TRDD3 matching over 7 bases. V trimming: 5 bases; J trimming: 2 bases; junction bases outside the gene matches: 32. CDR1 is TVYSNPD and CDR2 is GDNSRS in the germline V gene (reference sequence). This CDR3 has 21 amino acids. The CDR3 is CATFWATGDGTHWDLTDKLIF. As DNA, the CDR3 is TGTGCCACCTTTTGGGCAACTGGGGACGGGACCCATTGGGACTTAACCGATAAACTCATCTTT.

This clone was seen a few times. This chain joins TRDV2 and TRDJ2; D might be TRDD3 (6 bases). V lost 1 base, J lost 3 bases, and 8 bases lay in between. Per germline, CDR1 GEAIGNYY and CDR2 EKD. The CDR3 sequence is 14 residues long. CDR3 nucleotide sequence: TGTGCCTGTGACACTCTGGGGATGACAGCACAACTCTTCTTT. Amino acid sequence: CACDTLGMTAQLFF.

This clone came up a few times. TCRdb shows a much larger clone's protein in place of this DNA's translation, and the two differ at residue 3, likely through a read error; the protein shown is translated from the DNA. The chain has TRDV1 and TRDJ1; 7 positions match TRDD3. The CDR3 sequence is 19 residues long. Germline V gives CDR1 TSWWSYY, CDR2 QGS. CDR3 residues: CAPGELGTPARGIFARLIF. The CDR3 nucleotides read TGTGCTCCTGGGGAACTCGGGACTCCCGCGAGGGGGATCTTTGCAAGACTCATCTTT.

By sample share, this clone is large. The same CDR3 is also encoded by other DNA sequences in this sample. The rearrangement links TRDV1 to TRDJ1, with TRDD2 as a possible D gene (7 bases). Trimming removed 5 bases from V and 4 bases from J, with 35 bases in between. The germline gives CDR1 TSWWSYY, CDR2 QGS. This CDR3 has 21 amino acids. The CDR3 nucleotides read TGTGCTCTTGGGCCTCCCTTCCTGGTCCCGGTTGGGCTTCTTGGGGGCGATAAACTCATCTTT. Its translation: CALGPPFLVPVGLLGGDKLIF.

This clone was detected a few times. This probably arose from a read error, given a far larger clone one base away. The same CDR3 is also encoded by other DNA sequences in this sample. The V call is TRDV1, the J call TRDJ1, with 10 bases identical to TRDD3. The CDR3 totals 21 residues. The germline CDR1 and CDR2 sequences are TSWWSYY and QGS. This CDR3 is CALGEVPFYWGISRSTDKLIF. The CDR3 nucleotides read TGTGCTCTTGGGGAAGTCCCTTTTTACTGGGGGATTTCGCGATCCACCGATAAGCTCATCTTT.

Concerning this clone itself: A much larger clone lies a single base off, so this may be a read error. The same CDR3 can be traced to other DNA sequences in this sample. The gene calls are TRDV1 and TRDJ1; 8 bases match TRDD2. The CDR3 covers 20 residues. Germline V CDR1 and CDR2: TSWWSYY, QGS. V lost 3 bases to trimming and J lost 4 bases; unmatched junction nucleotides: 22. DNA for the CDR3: TGTGCTCTTGGGGAGCCCCTAGGCCTTCCTAGGGCCTGGGGACTCGATAAACTCATCTTT. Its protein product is CALGEPLGLPRAWGLDKLIF.

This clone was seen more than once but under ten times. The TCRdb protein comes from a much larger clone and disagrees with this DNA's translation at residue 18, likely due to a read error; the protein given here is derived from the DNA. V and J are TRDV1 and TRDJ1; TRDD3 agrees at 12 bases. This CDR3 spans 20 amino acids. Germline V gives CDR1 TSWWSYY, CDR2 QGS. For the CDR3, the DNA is TGTGCTCTTGGGGAACTTCCTAAACTGGGGGATACCCCGAACACCGATAAACCCATCTTT. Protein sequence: CALGELPKLGDTPNTDKPIF.

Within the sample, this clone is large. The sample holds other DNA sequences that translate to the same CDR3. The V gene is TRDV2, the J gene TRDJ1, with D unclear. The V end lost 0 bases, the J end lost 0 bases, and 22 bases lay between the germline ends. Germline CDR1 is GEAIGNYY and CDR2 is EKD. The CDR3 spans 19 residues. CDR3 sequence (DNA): TGTGCCTGTGACACCGGCTTGCGGGGTAGTCAGATCTACACCGATAAACTCATCTTT. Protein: CACDTGLRGSQIYTDKLIF.

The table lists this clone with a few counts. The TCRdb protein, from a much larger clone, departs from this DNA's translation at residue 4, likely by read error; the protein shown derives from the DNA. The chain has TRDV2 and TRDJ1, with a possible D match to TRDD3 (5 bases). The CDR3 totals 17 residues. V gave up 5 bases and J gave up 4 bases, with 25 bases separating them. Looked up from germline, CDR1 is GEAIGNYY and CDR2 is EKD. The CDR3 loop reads CACGEARGCWEVDKLIF. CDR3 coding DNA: TGTGCCTGTGGCGAAGCGAGGGGGTGCTGGGAGGTCGATAAACTCATCTTT.

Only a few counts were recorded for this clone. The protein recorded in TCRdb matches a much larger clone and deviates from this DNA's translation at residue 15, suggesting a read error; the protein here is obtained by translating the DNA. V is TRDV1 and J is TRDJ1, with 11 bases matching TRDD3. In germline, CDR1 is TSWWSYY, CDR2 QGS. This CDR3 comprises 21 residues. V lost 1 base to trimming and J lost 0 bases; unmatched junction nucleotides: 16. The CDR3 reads CALGEPPAPMGDTPHTDKLIF. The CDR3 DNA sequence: TGTGCTCTTGGGGAACCTCCCGCTCCGATGGGGGATACGCCTCACACCGATAAACTCATCTTT.

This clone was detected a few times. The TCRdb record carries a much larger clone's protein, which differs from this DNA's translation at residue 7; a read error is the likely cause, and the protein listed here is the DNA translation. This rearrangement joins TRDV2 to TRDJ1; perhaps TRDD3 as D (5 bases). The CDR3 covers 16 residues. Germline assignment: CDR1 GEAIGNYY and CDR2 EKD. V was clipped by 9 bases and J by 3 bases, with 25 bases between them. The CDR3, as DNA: TGTGCCATCATAGCGGGGACACGCGATGGAGCCGATAAACTCATCTTT. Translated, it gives CAIIAGTRDGADKLIF.